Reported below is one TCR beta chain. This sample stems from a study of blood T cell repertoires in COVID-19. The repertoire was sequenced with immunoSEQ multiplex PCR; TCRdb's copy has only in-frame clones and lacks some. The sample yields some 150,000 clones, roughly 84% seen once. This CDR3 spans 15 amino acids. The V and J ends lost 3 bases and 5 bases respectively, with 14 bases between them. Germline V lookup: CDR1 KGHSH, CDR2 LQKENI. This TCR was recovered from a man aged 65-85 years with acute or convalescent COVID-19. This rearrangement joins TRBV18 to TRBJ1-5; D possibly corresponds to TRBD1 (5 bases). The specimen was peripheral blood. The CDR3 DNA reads TGTGCCAGCTCACCGCGGAAAGAAGGGGATCAGCCCCAGCATTTT. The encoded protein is CASSPRKEGDQPQHF.